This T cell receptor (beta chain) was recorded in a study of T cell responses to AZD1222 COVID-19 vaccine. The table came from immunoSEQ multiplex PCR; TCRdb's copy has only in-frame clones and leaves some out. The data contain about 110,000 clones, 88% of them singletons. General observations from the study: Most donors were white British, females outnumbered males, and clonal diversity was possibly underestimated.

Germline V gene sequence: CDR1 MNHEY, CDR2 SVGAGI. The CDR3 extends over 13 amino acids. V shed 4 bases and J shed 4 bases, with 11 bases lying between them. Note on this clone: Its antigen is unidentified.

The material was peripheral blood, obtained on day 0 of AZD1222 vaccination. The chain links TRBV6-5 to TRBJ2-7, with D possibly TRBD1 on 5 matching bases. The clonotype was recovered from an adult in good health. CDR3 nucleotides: TGTGCCAGCAGTTTAGCAGGGCGGTACGAGCAGTACGTC. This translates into CASSLAGRYEQYV.